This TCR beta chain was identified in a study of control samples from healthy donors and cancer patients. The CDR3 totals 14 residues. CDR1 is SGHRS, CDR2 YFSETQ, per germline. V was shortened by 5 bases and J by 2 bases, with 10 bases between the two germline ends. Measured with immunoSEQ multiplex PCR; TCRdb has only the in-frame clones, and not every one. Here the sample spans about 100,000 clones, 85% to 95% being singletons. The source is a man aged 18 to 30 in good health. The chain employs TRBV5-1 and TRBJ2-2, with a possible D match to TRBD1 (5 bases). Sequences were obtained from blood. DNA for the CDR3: TGCGCCAGCAGACGACAGACTAACACCGGGGAGCTGTTTTTT. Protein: CASRRQTNTGELFF.